Listed here are 30 T cell receptor beta chains from one sample, sequenced in a study of regulatory T cells in long-lasting Graves disease. Stated time point: newly diagnosed GD, antithyroid drugs for less than 3 months. PBMCs were the source of the RNA used for TCR sequencing. Building of the TCR beta libraries involved iRepertoire HTBI primers and Arm-PCR of CDR3 regions. TCRdb re-called the multiplex PCR reads through MiXCR, storing one row per CDR3 protein. This sample has some 460,000 distinct CDR3 sequences, with around 15% found just once. The same data also went into a second study, on T cells in Graves' hyperthyroidism and ophthalmopathy.

The material sequenced was peripheral blood mononuclear cells (PBMCs), taken at new diagnosis, from a patient treated with antithyroid drugs. The source of these receptors is a man in his forties with Graves disease.

The chain couples TRBV20-1 to TRBJ1-5; unclear D gene. The germline V and J ends were trimmed by 0 bases and 7 bases, with 16 bases remaining between them. The CDR3 covers 15 residues. Germline V lookup: CDR1 DFQATT, CDR2 SNEGSKA (reference sequence). Here the CDR3 DNA reads TGCAGTGCTAGAGACCGGGCCGCCGCCCGACAGCCCCAGCATTTT. Protein: CSARDRAAARQPQHF.

There are a few counts of this clonotype. A read error may explain this, as a much larger clone is one base away. The genes are TRBV7-9 and TRBJ2-7, with 8 positions matching TRBD1. The germline V gene encodes CDR1 SEHNR and CDR2 FQNEAQ (reference sequence). Losses at the gene ends were 8 bases for V and 3 bases for J; bases not matched to a gene: 12. The CDR3 totals 15 residues. CDR3 residues: CASGTTDRENYEQYF. The CDR3 coding sequence is TGTGCCAGCGGCACCACGGACAGGGAGAACTACGAGCAGTACTTC.

In its sample, this clonotype was seen many times. This chain joins TRBV7-9 and TRBJ2-7, with D possibly TRBD2 on 7 matching bases. V shed 0 bases and J shed 2 bases, with 14 bases lying between them. The CDR3 covers 16 residues. The germline gives CDR1 SEHNR, CDR2 FQNEAQ (reference sequence). CDR3 nucleotides: TGTGCCAGCAGCTTAGCTGGGGGGGGCGACCCCTACGAGCAGTACTTC. Amino acid sequence: CASSLAGGGDPYEQYF. Drawing the rest from reference TRBV7-9 and TRBJ2-7, the complete variable domain is DTGVSQNPRHKITKRGQNVTFRCDPISEHNRLYWYRQTLGQGPEFLTYFQNEAQLEKSRLLSDRFSAERPKGSFSTLEIQRTEQGDSAMYLCASSLAGGGDPYEQYFGPGTRLTVT.

The rearrangement links TRBV25-1 to TRBJ2-6; D is uncertain. V was cut by 5 bases and J by 2 bases, with 13 bases left in between. Germline V gene sequence: CDR1 MGHDK, CDR2 SYGVNS. This CDR3 spans 16 amino acids. CDR3 coding DNA: TGTGCCAGCAGTTATCCCGGTATGACTGGGGCCAACGTCCTGACTTTC. Translation: CASSYPGMTGANVLTF.

This clonotype was seen repeatedly, ten times or more. V gene TRBV28 combines with J gene TRBJ2-7, with D perhaps TRBD2 (5 bases). The germline gives CDR1 MDHEN, CDR2 SYDVKM. This CDR3 contains 17 residues. The ends were cut back, 6 bases at V and 6 bases at J, with 27 bases in the middle. CDR3 protein: CASSERLREGFRGEQYF. The CDR3 region has the DNA TGTGCCAGCAGCGAGCGGTTACGAGAGGGATTTCGTGGCGAGCAGTACTTC.

This clonotype occurred a few times. No conserved phenylalanine or tryptophan ends this CDR3, so it is likely a read error. V gene TRBV30 combines with J gene TRBJ1-5; TRBD1 matches at 7 bases. Germline CDR1 and CDR2: GTSNPN and SVGIG (reference sequence). With 2 bases clipped from V and 3 bases from J, the junction kept 7 bases outside the gene matches. This CDR3 has 15 amino acids. CDR3 nucleotides: TGTGCCTGGAGTACGGGGCAGGGGGACAATCAGCCCCAGCATTCT. Its translation is CAWSTGQGDNQPQHS.

Many counts were recorded for this clonotype. The chain carries TRBV28 and TRBJ2-3, with 10 bases matching TRBD2. CDR1 is MDHEN, CDR2 SYDVKM, per germline. This CDR3 comprises 15 residues. V was clipped by 5 bases and J by 6 bases; unmatched bases: 8. In DNA form, the CDR3 reads TGTGCCAGCAGTACCAGCGGGAGGGCCGGTGATACGCAGTATTTT. Its protein is CASSTSGRAGDTQYF.

This clonotype was found a few times. CDR3 residues: CASSSQGGKNEQFF. In nucleotides, the CDR3 is TGTGCCAGCAGCTCTCAGGGAGGGAAGAATGAGCAGTTCTTC. The chain has TRBV5-4 and TRBJ2-1, with TRBD2 matching over 7 bases. V dropped 3 bases and J dropped 7; count of bases not matched to a gene: 7. This CDR3 spans 14 amino acids. CDR1 is SGHNT and CDR2 is YYREEE in the germline V gene (reference sequence). The full variable domain, rest sourced from reference TRBV5-4 and TRBJ2-1, is ETGVTQSPTHLIKTRGQQVTLRCSSQSGHNTVSWYQQALGQGPQFIFQYYREEENGRGNFPPRFSGLQFPNYSSELNVNALELDDSALYLCASSSQGGKNEQFFGPGTRLTVL.

The CDR3 protein is CASSPGRGTGQYF. In nucleotides, the CDR3 is TGTGCCAGCAGTCCCGGCCGAGGGACCGGGCAGTACTTC. The rearrangement links TRBV12-3 or TRBV12-4 to TRBJ2-7; D tentatively reads TRBD1 or TRBD2 (5 bases each). Trimming took 5 bases from V and 9 from J, leaving 17 bases between them. CDR3 length: 13 amino acids.

This rearrangement joins TRBV7-2 to TRBJ2-7; D may correspond to TRBD1 or TRBD2 (5 bases each). Germline CDR1 and CDR2: SGHTA and FQGNSA. CDR3 length: 15 amino acids. Trimming took off 1 base at V and 3 bases at J, with 13 bases between the two ends. The CDR3 DNA reads TGTGCCAGCAGCTTAGAAGGGACGGCTAACTACGAGCAGTACTTC. It codes for CASSLEGTANYEQYF.

The sample holds many counts of this clonotype. The V and J genes are TRBV6-1 and TRBJ2-5, with 9 positions matching TRBD2. This CDR3 has 11 amino acids. The V and J ends lost 10 bases and 4 bases, in that order; junction bases with no gene match: 1. CDR1 MNHNS and CDR2 SASEGT come from the germline V gene. The CDR3: CATAGGETQYF. CDR3 DNA: TGTGCCACAGCGGGAGGAGAGACCCAGTACTTC.

The chain links TRBV11-2 to TRBJ2-1; D gene unclear. Trimming removed 11 bases from V and 1 base from J, with 9 bases in between. The V gene's germline CDR1 is SGHAT and CDR2 FQNNGV. The CDR3 spans 12 residues. The CDR3 DNA sequence: TGTGCCCTAGGAGAGTCCTACAATGAGCAGTTCTTC. It translates to CALGESYNEQFF.

The rearrangement joins TRBV20-1 to TRBJ2-7; 10 positions agree with TRBD2. The CDR3 length is 14 residues. J gave up 2 bases and V 4 bases, and 5 bases lay outside the gene matches. CDR1 and CDR2 from the germline V gene are DFQATT and SNEGSKA (reference sequence). The CDR3 DNA is TGCAGTGCTAAGCAACTAGCGGGACCCTACGAGCAGTACTTC. As protein: CSAKQLAGPYEQYF.

This clonotype appeared many times. The chain recombines TRBV2 with TRBJ1-1; a weak D match, TRBD1 (6 bases). The CDR3 runs to 15 residues. Trimming took off 2 bases at V and 1 base at J, with 11 bases between the two ends. The germline V gene encodes CDR1 SNHLY and CDR2 FYNNEI. The CDR3 DNA reads TGTGCCAGCAGTGAAATCGGGACACGGAACACTGAAGCTTTCTTT. This sequence encodes CASSEIGTRNTEAFF.

This chain joins TRBV24-1 and TRBJ2-3, with TRBD2 identical over 7 bases. V trimming: 5 bases; J trimming: 9 bases; junction bases outside the gene matches: 4. From germline, CDR1 is KGHDR and CDR2 SFDVKD. CDR3 size: 12 residues. The CDR3 protein is CATSAQGLTQYF. The CDR3 DNA reads as TGTGCCACCAGTGCCCAGGGACTAACGCAGTATTTT.

This clonotype was found many times. The rearrangement uses TRBV11-2 and TRBJ2-3; TRBD1 or TRBD2 may be the D gene (6 bases each). This CDR3 spans 14 amino acids. V lost 5 bases and J lost 5, with 14 bases in between. CDR1 is SGHAT and CDR2 is FQNNGV in the germline V gene. CDR3 residues: CASSRGVHEDTQYF. In DNA, the CDR3 is TGTGCCAGCAGCAGGGGGGTCCACGAAGATACGCAGTATTTT.

This chain uses TRBV19 with TRBJ2-4, with D unclear. This CDR3 is built from 14 residues. Trimming shortened V by 5 bases and J by 5 bases, and 13 bases separated the two germline ends. CDR1 and CDR2 from the germline V gene are LNHDA and SQIVND (reference sequence). The CDR3 DNA reads TGTGCCAGTAGTCTGAGGACCGTGGAAAACATTCAGTACTTC. Protein: CASSLRTVENIQYF.

The chain couples TRBV9 to TRBJ2-1; 10 bases align to TRBD2. The CDR3 consists of 15 residues. The V gene's germline CDR1 is SGDLS and CDR2 YYNGEE. The J segment lost 9 bases and the V segment lost 3 bases, leaving 9 bases of the junction unmatched. CDR3 amino acids: CASSDPASGRVEQFF. CDR3 bases: TGTGCCAGCAGCGATCCTGCTAGCGGGAGAGTTGAGCAGTTCTTC.

This clonotype was recorded at least ten times. The V gene is TRBV15, the J gene TRBJ1-5; D ambiguous. The germline V gene has CDR1 LNHNV and CDR2 YYDKDF (reference sequence). Trimming cost V 0 bases and J 4 bases, with 4 bases left between them. The CDR3 runs 13 residues. Here the CDR3 reads CATSREGNQPQHF. CDR3 in DNA: TGTGCCACCAGCAGAGAAGGTAATCAGCCCCAGCATTTT.

This chain uses TRBV19 with TRBJ2-1, with TRBD2 identical over 12 bases. The CDR3 consists of 18 residues. Germline V gene lookup returns CDR1 LNHDA and CDR2 SQIVND (reference sequence). With 9 bases clipped from V and 6 bases from J, the junction kept 18 bases outside the gene matches. The DNA of the CDR3 is TGTGCCAGGTCCCCGAGACTAGCGGGAGAGGGGTGGGCCAATGAGCAGTTCTTC. Its translation: CARSPRLAGEGWANEQFF.

This clonotype came up a few times. CDR3 in amino acids: CASSPFVPGLAEQFF. The CDR3 DNA sequence: TGTGCCAGCAGCCCCTTCGTCCCGGGACTAGCGGAGCAGTTCTTC. The chain is built from TRBV7-9 and TRBJ2-1, with TRBD2 identical over 10 bases. Germline V gene sequence: CDR1 SEHNR, CDR2 FQNEAQ (reference sequence). J gave up 10 bases and V 5 bases, and 11 bases lay outside the gene matches. The CDR3 has 15 amino acids.

In its sample, this clonotype was seen a few times. This sequence joins TRBV11-2 and TRBJ1-5; D is unresolved. This CDR3 comprises 13 residues. CDR1 SGHAT and CDR2 FQNNGV come from the germline V gene. V lost 4 bases and J 7 bases, leaving 11 bases between the germline ends. This CDR3 reads CASSWEEGQPQHF. CDR3 DNA: TGTGCCAGCAGCTGGGAGGAAGGGCAGCCCCAGCATTTT.

This clonotype has more than one count but fewer than ten. The J gene is TRBJ2-7, the V gene TRBV25-1; weak D call: TRBD1 (8 bases). The germline gives CDR1 MGHDK, CDR2 SYGVNS. The CDR3 is 17 amino acids. The V and J ends lost 5 bases and 4 bases respectively, with 24 bases between them. CDR3 loop: CASSSPGGGQARYEQYF. The CDR3 DNA reads as TGTGCCAGCAGTTCACCCGGCGGGGGACAGGCCCGGTACGAGCAGTACTTC.

This clonotype came up a few times. J is TRBJ2-1 and V is TRBV24-1, with D possibly TRBD1 on 6 matching bases. Germline V lookup: CDR1 KGHDR, CDR2 SFDVKD. This CDR3 is built from 16 residues. V was pared by 4 bases and J by 1 base, with 13 bases between. This CDR3 reads CATSDPTGISYNEQFF. The CDR3, as DNA: TGTGCCACCAGTGACCCTACAGGGATATCCTACAATGAGCAGTTCTTC.

This clonotype showed up many times. The chain is built from TRBV19 and TRBJ2-1; weak D call: TRBD2 (5 bases). The CDR3 contains 13 residues. V dropped 1 base and J dropped 5 bases, with 6 bases sitting between them. In germline, CDR1 is LNHDA, CDR2 SQIVND (reference sequence). The CDR3 here is CASSIGLNNEQFF. CDR3 nucleotide sequence: TGTGCCAGTAGTATAGGACTAAACAATGAGCAGTTCTTC.

The J gene is TRBJ2-3, the V gene TRBV5-4; no clear D. TRBJ2-7 matches the DNA end more closely, so the J call is doubtful. This CDR3 comprises 12 residues. The germline CDR1 and CDR2 sequences are SGHNT and YYREEE (reference sequence). CDR3 in amino acids: CASSFDFYEQYF. CDR3 bases: TGTGCCAGCAGCTTCGACTTCTACGAGCAGTACTTC.

This clonotype was detected many times. For the CDR3, the DNA is TGTGCCAGCAGCCAAACTTTGACAGGGGCGAATATAGCCAAAAACATTCAGTACTTC. Residues: CASSQTLTGANIAKNIQYF. V is TRBV28 and J is TRBJ2-4; 8 bases map to TRBD1. V lost 6 bases to trimming and J lost 0 bases; unmatched junction nucleotides: 16. Germline V gene lookup returns CDR1 MDHEN and CDR2 SYDVKM. This CDR3 has 19 residues.

This clonotype was recorded at least ten times. The chain combines TRBV27 with TRBJ2-3; 12 positions agree with TRBD2. Germline V gene data show CDR1 as MNHEY and CDR2 as SMNVEV (reference sequence). The CDR3 contains 14 residues. The ends lost 8 bases at V and 6 bases at J; junction bases unmatched: 6. The CDR3 DNA reads as TGTGCCAGCCTTCTAGCGGGAGGGGTGGATACGCAGTATTTT. It is translated as CASLLAGGVDTQYF.

This clonotype has ten or more counts. The rearrangement links TRBV5-1 to TRBJ2-1, with 14 bases matching TRBD2. V was clipped by 2 bases and J by 9 bases; unmatched bases: 7. Germline V gene lookup returns CDR1 SGHRS and CDR2 YFSETQ. The CDR3 sequence is 16 residues long. In DNA, the CDR3 is TGCGCCAGCAGCTTATCTGGGACTAGCGGGAGACGTGAGCAGTTCTTC. Translation: CASSLSGTSGRREQFF. The variable domain in full, with the rest retrieved from reference TRBV5-1 and TRBJ2-1, is KAGVTQTPRYLIKTRGQQVTLSCSPISGHRSVSWYQQTPGQGLQFLFEYFSETQRNKGNFPGRFSGRQFSNSRSEMNVSTLELGDSALYLCASSLSGTSGRREQFFGPGTRLTVL.

This clonotype was counted ten times or more. The rearrangement joins TRBV4-1 to TRBJ1-1; D is uncertain. The length of the CDR3 is 14 residues. Trimming removed 3 bases from V and 1 base from J, with 9 bases in between. Germline CDR1 reads MGHRA; CDR2 reads YSYEKL. This CDR3 reads CASSHDIANTEAFF. As DNA, the CDR3 is TGCGCCAGCAGCCACGATATAGCGAACACTGAAGCTTTCTTT.